A single sample gave rise to the 27 T cell receptor beta chains below, sequenced in a study of technical replicates of blood from a few donors. The assay was immunoSEQ multiplex PCR, and TCRdb's table has in-frame clones only and misses some. The table records around 100,000 clones, 96% of them present only once. Sequencing input: T cells isolated from PBMCs. Source of these receptors: a human donor in good health.

As DNA, the CDR3 is TGTGCCAGCAGTTACCAGGGACAGGGTTACGAGCAGTACTTC. It translates to CASSYQGQGYEQYF. The gene calls are TRBV6-5 and TRBJ2-7; TRBD1 agrees at 9 bases. Per germline, CDR1 MNHEY and CDR2 SVGAGI. CDR3 size: 14 residues. J lost 4 bases, V lost 2 bases, and 3 bases had no gene match.

V and J are TRBV28 and TRBJ2-5, with TRBD2 identical over 11 bases. V trimming: 3 bases; J trimming: 1 base; junction bases outside the gene matches: 1. This CDR3 has 15 residues. Germline V gives CDR1 MDHEN, CDR2 SYDVKM. In DNA, the CDR3 is TGTGCCAGCAGTTTGGGGACTAGCGGCCAAGAGACCCAGTACTTC. Residues: CASSLGTSGQETQYF.

The chain is built from TRBV28 and TRBJ1-1; 8 bases fit TRBD1. The CDR3 runs to 15 residues. The trim removed 5 bases at V and 3 bases at J, leaving 8 bases unmatched. Germline loops: CDR1 MDHEN, CDR2 SYDVKM. The CDR3 protein is CASSPRTGFYTEAFF. CDR3 sequence (DNA): TGTGCCAGCAGTCCACGGACAGGGTTTTACACTGAAGCTTTCTTT.

This clone was seen a single time. The chain is built from TRBV27 and TRBJ2-1, with 8 nucleotides matching TRBD2. Germline CDR1 is MNHEY and CDR2 is SMNVEV (reference sequence). The CDR3 has 15 amino acids. The ends lost 0 bases at V and 9 bases at J; junction bases unmatched: 7. CDR3 bases: TGTGCCAGCAGTTTATCTCCCGGACTAGCCAGTGAGCAGTTCTTC. Amino acid sequence: CASSLSPGLASEQFF.

The genes are TRBV14 and TRBJ1-1, with D tentatively TRBD1 (5 bases). Deletions cut 1 base from V and 4 bases from J, with 10 bases between. Looked up from germline, CDR1 is SGHDN and CDR2 is FVKESK. The CDR3 has 14 amino acids. The CDR3 DNA reads as TGTGCCAGCAGCCAAGCCGGGGGGGGCACTGAAGCTTTCTTT. Its translation: CASSQAGGGTEAFF.

The CDR3 loop reads CASSASSGFTDTQYF. The CDR3 nucleotides read TGTGCCAGCAGTGCCTCTAGCGGGTTCACAGATACGCAGTATTTT. The chain joins TRBV5-4 to TRBJ2-3; 8 bases are shared with TRBD2. Germline CDR1 and CDR2: SGHNT and YYREEE (reference sequence). The CDR3 covers 15 residues. J gave up 2 bases and V 5 bases, and 7 bases lay outside the gene matches. Full variable domain (outside the CDR3, taken from reference TRBV5-4 and TRBJ2-3): ETGVTQSPTHLIKTRGQQVTLRCSSQSGHNTVSWYQQALGQGPQFIFQYYREEENGRGNFPPRFSGLQFPNYSSELNVNALELDDSALYLCASSASSGFTDTQYFGPGTRLTVL.

This clone was recorded a few times. The chain recombines TRBV11-1 with TRBJ1-1, with TRBD1 matching 8 bases. V shed 7 bases and J 6 bases; nucleotides not matched to a gene: 10. The CDR3 extends over 14 amino acids. Germline V gene data show CDR1 as SGHAT and CDR2 as FQDESV (reference sequence). The chain's CDR3 is CASIPYRGRAEAFF. The DNA of the CDR3 is TGTGCCAGCATACCGTACAGGGGGAGAGCTGAAGCTTTCTTT. Variable domain in full (rest from reference TRBV11-1 and TRBJ1-1): EAEVAQSPRYKITEKSQAVAFWCDPISGHATLYWYRQILGQGPELLVQFQDESVVDDSQLPKDRFSAERLKGVDSTLKIQPAELGDSAMYLCASIPYRGRAEAFFGQGTRLTVV.

The chain has TRBV5-1 and TRBJ2-3, with D uncertain. This CDR3 contains 14 residues. Germline V gives CDR1 SGHRS, CDR2 YFSETQ. Between the trimmed V and J ends, which lost 3 bases and 6 bases, there was a span of 14 bases. The CDR3 DNA sequence: TGCGCCAGCAGCTCGCCGTCACAGTCGGATACGCAGTATTTT. This translates into CASSSPSQSDTQYF.

CDR3 bases: TGTGCCAGCAGCTTGGCAGGGGGAAATGAAAAACTGTTTTTT. The encoded protein is CASSLAGGNEKLFF. V and J are TRBV5-8 and TRBJ1-4, with 7 bases that match TRBD1. V shed 0 bases, J shed 5 bases, and the junction held 1 base outside the gene matches. Germline CDR1 is SGHTS and CDR2 is YDEGEE. The CDR3 contains 14 residues.

The rearrangement joins TRBV6-5 to TRBJ2-7, with a weak D call TRBD2 (6 bases). CDR1 is MNHEY and CDR2 is SVGAGI in the germline V gene. Trimming took off 7 bases at V and 3 bases at J, with 13 bases between the two ends. The CDR3 sequence is 13 residues long. CDR3 loop: CASTAGGVYEQYF. CDR3 in DNA: TGTGCCAGCACGGCCGGGGGTGTCTACGAGCAGTACTTC.

The rearrangement joins TRBV4-1 to TRBJ2-1, with TRBD2 identical over 9 bases. This CDR3 is built from 17 residues. With V trimmed by 4 bases and J by 7 bases, 14 bases remained unmatched. Germline values: CDR1 MGHRA, CDR2 YSYEKL. CDR3 bases: TGCGCCAGCAGCCCCCTACGTAGCGGGAGAGACCCTAATGAGCAGTTCTTC. Protein product: CASSPLRSGRDPNEQFF.

This chain connects TRBV7-8 to TRBJ2-3, with TRBD1 identical over 9 bases. This CDR3 region has 16 residues. CDR1 is SGHVS, CDR2 FQNEAQ, per germline. Trimming cost V 6 bases and J 3 bases; bases outside gene matches: 10. Here the CDR3 DNA reads TGTGCCAGCAGACCTACTTGGGACAGGGTAACAGATACGCAGTATTTT. Translation gives CASRPTWDRVTDTQYF.

This rearrangement joins TRBV10-3 to TRBJ1-6; D gene ambiguous. CDR1 is ENHRY, CDR2 SYGVKD, per germline. V lost 4 bases to trimming and J lost 8 bases, with 6 bases between them. The CDR3 is made up of 12 amino acids. The CDR3: CAISAVDSPLHF. The CDR3 DNA is TGTGCCATCAGTGCGGTGGATTCACCCCTCCACTTT.

The chain has TRBV7-6 and TRBJ2-1; no firm D call. This CDR3 has 12 residues. V lost 2 bases and J lost 6, with 5 bases in between. CDR1 and CDR2 (germline): SGHVS, FNYEAQ. For the CDR3, the DNA is TGTGCCAGCAGCTTATCCCTCAATGAGCAGTTCTTC. Translation gives CASSLSLNEQFF.

The gene calls are TRBV29-1 and TRBJ2-2; TRBD2 agrees at 10 bases. Per the germline V gene, CDR1 is SQVTM and CDR2 is ANQGSEA. This CDR3 region has 16 residues. With V trimmed by 6 bases and J by 0 bases, 7 bases remained unmatched. The CDR3 here is CSVGNLAGANTGELFF. DNA of the CDR3: TGCAGCGTGGGGAACCTAGCGGGGGCGAACACCGGGGAGCTGTTTTTT.

J is TRBJ1-2 and V is TRBV4-2; 9 bases are a match to TRBD1. The CDR3 covers 16 residues. V was pared by 2 bases and J by 0 bases, with 4 bases of the junction left unmatched. CDR1 and CDR2 (germline): LGHNA, YNFKEQ. The CDR3 is CASSQNTGGANYGYTF. DNA for the CDR3: TGTGCCAGCAGCCAAAATACAGGGGGCGCTAACTATGGCTACACCTTC.

The chain is built from TRBV5-4 and TRBJ2-7, with D possibly being TRBD1 (6 bases). The germline V gene encodes CDR1 SGHNT and CDR2 YYREEE (reference sequence). Trimming cost V 4 bases and J 5 bases, with 13 bases left between them. There are 13 residues in the CDR3. The CDR3: CASSPGTTNEQYF. CDR3 DNA: TGTGCCAGCAGCCCCGGGACAACCAACGAGCAGTACTTC. The whole variable domain, filled in from reference TRBV5-4 and TRBJ2-7, reads ETGVTQSPTHLIKTRGQQVTLRCSSQSGHNTVSWYQQALGQGPQFIFQYYREEENGRGNFPPRFSGLQFPNYSSELNVNALELDDSALYLCASSPGTTNEQYFGPGTRLTVT.

V gene TRBV6-6 combines with J gene TRBJ2-3, with 11 bases fitting TRBD2. The CDR3 length is 14 residues. Germline V gene data show CDR1 as MNHNY and CDR2 as SVGAGI (reference sequence). J gave up 4 bases and V 8 bases, and 5 bases lay outside the gene matches. Here the CDR3 DNA reads TGTGCCAGCGGTAGCGGGAGGGCCCCAGATACGCAGTATTTT. It codes for CASGSGRAPDTQYF.

The chain is built from TRBV6-1 and TRBJ1-1; TRBD1 is a possible D gene (5 bases). The CDR3 runs to 15 residues. The ends were cut back, 7 bases at V and 6 bases at J, with 21 bases in the middle. Germline loops: CDR1 MNHNS, CDR2 SASEGT. The CDR3 DNA is TGTGCCAGCAAGGGGCCCTTTTGGGAAAACCCTGAAGCTTTCTTT. Translation gives CASKGPFWENPEAFF.

The chain links TRBV15 to TRBJ2-3, with a weak D call TRBD2 (5 bases). CDR3 length equals 15 residues. The V end lost 5 bases, the J end lost 1 base, and 13 bases lay between the germline ends. Germline V lookup: CDR1 LNHNV, CDR2 YYDKDF (reference sequence). CDR3 residues: CATSGRSGGTDTQYF. The CDR3 DNA reads TGTGCCACCAGCGGGCGCTCCGGGGGCACAGATACGCAGTATTTT. The entire variable domain, with the rest obtained from reference TRBV15 and TRBJ2-3, is as follows: DAMVIQNPRYQVTQFGKPVTLSCSQTLNHNVMYWYQQKSSQAPKLLFHYYDKDFNNEADTPDNFQSRRPNTSFCFLDIRSPGLGDTAMYLCATSGRSGGTDTQYFGPGTRLTVL.

The chain carries TRBV19 and TRBJ1-5; 7 bases agree with TRBD1. V shed 7 bases and J 5 bases; nucleotides not matched to a gene: 11. CDR1 is LNHDA and CDR2 is SQIVND in the germline V gene (reference sequence). The CDR3 consists of 15 residues. The CDR3, as DNA: TGTGCCAGTAAGACACAGGGGCAAAGTCATCAGCCCCAGCATTTT. It encodes CASKTQGQSHQPQHF.

The rearrangement joins TRBV2 to TRBJ1-2; weak D call: TRBD1 (6 bases). V gave up 4 bases and J gave up 1 base, with 13 bases separating them. Germline CDR1 and CDR2: SNHLY and FYNNEI. The CDR3 spans 15 residues. The CDR3 DNA is TGTGCCAGCAGTGGAGGGGCAGGGGATAACTATGGCTACACCTTC. Its translation: CASSGGAGDNYGYTF. The complete variable domain, with remaining parts taken from reference TRBV2 and TRBJ1-2, reads EPEVTQTPSHQVTQMGQEVILRCVPISNHLYFYWYRQILGQKVEFLVSFYNNEISEKSEIFDDQFSVERPDGSNFTLKIRSTKLEDSAMYFCASSGGAGDNYGYTFGSGTRLTVV.

As to this clone: At one end the junction does not follow the germline gene, possibly because of a read error. In the same sample, other DNA sequences code for this CDR3. The chain uses TRBV30 and TRBJ1-1; D is perhaps TRBD1 (6 bases). The CDR3 spans 14 residues. Germline CDR1 reads GTSNPN; CDR2 reads SVGIG (reference sequence). Here the CDR3 DNA reads TGTGCCTGGAGTGTACACAGGGCAAACACTGAAGCCTTCTTT. Amino acids: CAWSVHRANTEAFF.

The chain recombines TRBV11-2 with TRBJ2-1; D is perhaps TRBD2 (7 bases). Trimming pared 0 bases from V and 9 bases from J, leaving 18 bases between. Germline CDR1 and CDR2: SGHAT and FQNNGV. The CDR3 sequence is 16 residues long. CDR3 bases: TGTGCCAGCAGCTTAGAACCCTGGGGGGAGGGGGGTGAGCAGTTCTTC. Protein: CASSLEPWGEGGEQFF.

The chain is built from TRBV4-1 and TRBJ1-4; unclear D gene. V lost 6 bases to trimming and J lost 5 bases, with 4 bases between them. This CDR3 contains 11 residues. Germline V gene data show CDR1 as MGHRA and CDR2 as YSYEKL. CDR3 region: CASRRNEKLFF. The CDR3 bases are TGCGCCAGCAGGAGAAATGAAAAACTGTTTTTT.

The V and J genes are TRBV23-1 and TRBJ1-3, with 7 nucleotides matching TRBD1. TRBV23-1 is sorted into the ORF group, with uncertain function. V gave up 6 bases and J gave up 10 bases; unmatched junction bases: 12. The CDR3 length is 14 residues. The CDR3 loop is CASRIVNPRGTIYF. In DNA, the CDR3 is TGCGCCAGCAGAATTGTGAACCCCAGGGGGACCATATATTTT.

The J gene is TRBJ1-2, the V gene TRBV2, with 8 bases that match TRBD1. Germline V gene sequence: CDR1 SNHLY, CDR2 FYNNEI. Unmatched junction bases numbered 8, after V lost 7 bases and J lost 4 bases. CDR3 size: 14 residues. In DNA, the CDR3 is TGTGCCAGCATTCGGACAGGGTATTCCTATGGCTACACCTTC. Its translation is CASIRTGYSYGYTF.